These 2 T cell receptor beta chains originate from one sample sequenced in a study of T cells in Graves' hyperthyroidism and ophthalmopathy (dated by TCRdb to 2018 to 2020). Receptor libraries were prepared by multiplex PCR. The listed sequencing device is Illumina HiSeq 2000. The TCR beta CDR3 regions were amplified from the RNA transcripts. A first-round RT-PCR of the TCR CDR3 used the HTBI primer set with the Qiagen OneStep RT-PCR kit. TCRdb reran the public reads through fastp at Q25 and MiXCR, keeping productive beta chains. Rows merge per CDR3 protein into single entries with the most common DNA and genes. This sample gives a few hundred thousand distinct CDR3 sequences in total; 15% to 20% of them show up just once. The ten largest account for approximately 49% of the sample. Sequenced material: blood. These receptors all come from a woman between 45 and 65 years old with Graves' hyperthyroidism.

There are many counts of this clonotype. This rearrangement joins TRBV9 to TRBJ2-3; TRBD2 is a possible D gene (5 bases). Germline V lookup: CDR1 SGDLS, CDR2 YYNGEE. The CDR3 covers 15 residues. Trimming cost V 4 bases and J 2 bases, with 14 bases left between them. This CDR3 reads CASSKIGGLTDTQYF. CDR3 nucleotide sequence: TGTGCCAGCAGCAAAATAGGAGGCCTCACAGATACGCAGTATTTT.

In its sample, this clonotype was seen many times. The DNA of the CDR3 is TGTGCTAGTGGTTTATGGACCAGCGCTGAAGCTTTCTTT. Amino acids: CASGLWTSAEAFF. The V and J genes are TRBV12-5 and TRBJ1-1; D gene unclear. V dropped 3 bases and J dropped 6 bases, with 11 bases sitting between them. The germline CDR1 and CDR2 sequences are LGHNT and FRNRAP. CDR3 length equals 13 residues. Together with reference TRBV12-5 and TRBJ1-1, the CDR3 gives the full variable domain: DARVTQTPRHKVTEMGQEVTMRCQPILGHNTVFWYRQTMMQGLELLAYFRNRAPLDDSGMPKDRFSAEMPDATLATLKIQPSEPRDSAVYFCASGLWTSAEAFFGQGTRLTVV.